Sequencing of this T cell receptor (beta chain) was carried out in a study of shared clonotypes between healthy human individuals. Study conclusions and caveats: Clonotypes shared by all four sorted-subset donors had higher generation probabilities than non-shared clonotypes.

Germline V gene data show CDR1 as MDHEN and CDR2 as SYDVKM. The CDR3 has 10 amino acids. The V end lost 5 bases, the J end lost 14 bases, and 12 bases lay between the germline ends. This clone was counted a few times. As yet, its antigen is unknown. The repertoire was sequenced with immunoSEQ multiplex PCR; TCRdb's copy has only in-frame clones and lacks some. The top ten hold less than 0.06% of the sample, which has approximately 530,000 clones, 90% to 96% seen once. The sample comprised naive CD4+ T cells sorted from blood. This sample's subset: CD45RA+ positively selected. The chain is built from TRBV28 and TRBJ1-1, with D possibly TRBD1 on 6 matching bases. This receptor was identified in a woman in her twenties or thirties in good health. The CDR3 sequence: CASSRGAIFF. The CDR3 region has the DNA TGTGCCAGCAGTCGGGGGGCTATCTTCTTT.